A single sample is the source of the 14 T cell receptor beta chains below, sequenced in a study of T cell repertoires in cytomegalovirus infection. TCRdb re-called the reads with MiXCR, one entry per CDR3 protein. There are roughly 76,000 distinct CDR3 sequences in the sample; approximately 3.7% occur only once, and 3.5% to 6% lies in the top ten. What was sequenced was PBMCs. These receptors all come from a human donor in good health (CMV status not recorded). Some clones in this sample may be carry-over from other donors' samples.

This clonotype was seen repeatedly, ten times or more. This chain uses TRBV7-2 with TRBJ1-2, with 7 bases aligning to TRBD1. Germline V gives CDR1 SGHTA, CDR2 FQGNSA. Trimming took 7 bases from V and 2 from J; bases not matched to a gene: 10. This CDR3 is 15 amino acids long. The CDR3 loop is CASTFRQGGNYGYTF. CDR3 nucleotide sequence: TGTGCCAGCACCTTCCGACAGGGTGGGAACTATGGCTACACCTTC.

This clonotype was detected ten times or more. The gene calls are TRBV7-2 and TRBJ2-1; TRBD2 agrees at 10 bases. With V trimmed by 1 base and J by 4 bases, 1 base remained unmatched. CDR1 is SGHTA, CDR2 FQGNSA, per germline. This CDR3 is 15 amino acids long. CDR3 sequence (DNA): TGTGCCAGCAGCTTAGAGACTAGCGGGTACAATGAGCAGTTCTTC. Amino acids: CASSLETSGYNEQFF. Based on the CDR3 plus reference TRBV7-2 and TRBJ2-1, the full variable domain is GAGVSQSPSNKVTEKGKDVELRCDPISGHTALYWYRQSLGQGLEFLIYFQGNSAPDKSGLPSDRFSAERTGGSVSTLTIQRTQQEDSAVYLCASSLETSGYNEQFFGPGTRLTVL.

This clonotype was seen repeatedly, ten times or more. The chain carries TRBV19 and TRBJ2-5; 9 bases fit TRBD1. Germline trimming cut 3 bases from V and 0 bases from J; bases unmatched to any gene: 5. This CDR3 is built from 16 residues. Germline V gene sequence: CDR1 LNHDA, CDR2 SQIVND (reference sequence). This chain's CDR3 is CASSIIGQGNQETQYF. The CDR3 bases are TGTGCCAGTAGTATTATCGGACAGGGGAACCAAGAGACCCAGTACTTC.

This clonotype has ten or more counts. The chain couples TRBV6-2 or TRBV6-3 to TRBJ2-3; tentatively, D is TRBD1 (5 bases). There are 13 residues in the CDR3. The germline gives CDR1 MNHEY, CDR2 SVGEGT. Between the trimmed V and J ends, which lost 10 bases and 3 bases, there was a span of 14 bases. The CDR3, as DNA: TGTGCCATCCGTCGAGACAGTACAGATACGCAGTATTTT. It encodes CAIRRDSTDTQYF.

There are many counts of this clonotype. The chain employs TRBV7-2 and TRBJ2-3, with no clear D. CDR1 SGHTA and CDR2 FQGNSA come from the germline V gene. The CDR3 has 13 amino acids. Deletions cut 1 base from V and 2 bases from J, with 4 bases between. The CDR3 nucleotides are TGTGCCAGCAGCTTAGACTACACAGATACGCAGTATTTT. Amino acids: CASSLDYTDTQYF.

This clonotype was recorded at least ten times. This sequence joins TRBV7-2 and TRBJ1-2; D is unresolved. This CDR3 has 16 amino acids. The ends were cut back, 5 bases at V and 1 base at J, with 17 bases in the middle. CDR1 SGHTA and CDR2 FQGNSA come from the germline V gene. The CDR3 DNA follows: TGTGCCAGCAGCCAAGAGGCGGGGTTTAATAACTATGGCTACACCTTC. The encoded protein is CASSQEAGFNNYGYTF.

This clonotype showed up many times. The chain carries TRBV20-1 and TRBJ2-7, with D maybe TRBD2 (6 bases). The CDR3 has 15 residues. V was pared by 6 bases and J by 0 bases, with 18 bases between. In germline, CDR1 is DFQATT, CDR2 SNEGSKA (reference sequence). The DNA for the CDR3 is TGCAGTGCCGAACAAGGGGACTCGGCCTCCTACGAGCAGTACTTC. The encoded protein is CSAEQGDSASYEQYF.

This clonotype was seen repeatedly, ten times or more. V usage is TRBV6-1 and J usage is TRBJ2-7, with 10 bases matching TRBD1. CDR3 length equals 16 residues. Germline lookup yields CDR1 MNHNS and CDR2 SASEGT. With V trimmed by 4 bases and J by 3 bases, 9 bases remained unmatched. This chain's CDR3 is CASSVPGGQGIYEQYF. The CDR3 DNA is TGTGCCAGCAGTGTACCTGGGGGACAGGGGATCTACGAGCAGTACTTC.

This clonotype has ten or more counts. The CDR3 sequence: CASSPTTYEQYF. CDR3 in DNA: TGTGCCAGCAGCCCCACGACCTACGAGCAGTACTTC. The chain combines TRBV6-1 with TRBJ2-7; the D is unclear. CDR1 and CDR2 (germline): MNHNS, SASEGT. This CDR3 has 12 residues. Trimming shortened V by 6 bases and J by 2 bases, and 8 bases separated the two germline ends.

This clonotype was counted many times. In DNA, the CDR3 is TGTGCCTGGAGTGCCGGACACAGCGAGCAGTACTTC. Amino acid sequence: CAWSAGHSEQYF. The rearrangement uses TRBV30 and TRBJ2-7, with a possible D match to TRBD1 (5 bases). The germline V gene encodes CDR1 GTSNPN and CDR2 SVGIG (reference sequence). The V end lost 1 base, the J end lost 6 bases, and 10 bases lay between the germline ends. The CDR3 covers 12 residues.

This clonotype was found many times. This rearrangement joins TRBV7-9 to TRBJ1-1; tentatively, D is TRBD1 (6 bases). CDR1 is SEHNR and CDR2 is FQNEAQ in the germline V gene (reference sequence). The ends were cut back, 5 bases at V and 7 bases at J, with 11 bases in the middle. The CDR3 contains 12 residues. As DNA, the CDR3 is TGTGCCAGCAGCCCGGGGGCAGTTGAAGCTTTCTTT. Its translation: CASSPGAVEAFF.

This clonotype has at least ten counts. The V and J genes are TRBV19 and TRBJ2-1; no firm D call. The CDR3 runs to 13 residues. V was trimmed by 9 bases and J by 6 bases, leaving 15 bases between them. Germline V gene data show CDR1 as LNHDA and CDR2 as SQIVND (reference sequence). CDR3: CASRPLGVNEQFF. CDR3 sequence (DNA): TGTGCCAGCAGACCCCTAGGAGTCAATGAGCAGTTCTTC.

At least ten counts were recorded for this clonotype. The chain has TRBV5-4 and TRBJ2-3; D is unclear. CDR3 length equals 13 residues. CDR1 and CDR2 from the germline V gene are SGHNT and YYREEE (reference sequence). V dropped 4 bases and J dropped 2 bases, with 8 bases sitting between them. The CDR3 nucleotides are TGTGCCAGCAGCCTAGAGATCACAGATACGCAGTATTTT. It is translated as CASSLEITDTQYF. The whole variable domain, filled in from reference TRBV5-4 and TRBJ2-3, reads ETGVTQSPTHLIKTRGQQVTLRCSSQSGHNTVSWYQQALGQGPQFIFQYYREEENGRGNFPPRFSGLQFPNYSSELNVNALELDDSALYLCASSLEITDTQYFGPGTRLTVL.

This clonotype came up many times. The gene calls are TRBV7-2 and TRBJ2-3; 8 bases fit TRBD2. The CDR3 sequence is 14 residues long. The germline CDR1 and CDR2 sequences are SGHTA and FQGNSA. V gave up 4 bases and J gave up 2 bases; unmatched junction bases: 2. The DNA for the CDR3 is TGTGCCAGCAGCTACGGGGGGGTCACAGATACGCAGTATTTT. It is translated as CASSYGGVTDTQYF.